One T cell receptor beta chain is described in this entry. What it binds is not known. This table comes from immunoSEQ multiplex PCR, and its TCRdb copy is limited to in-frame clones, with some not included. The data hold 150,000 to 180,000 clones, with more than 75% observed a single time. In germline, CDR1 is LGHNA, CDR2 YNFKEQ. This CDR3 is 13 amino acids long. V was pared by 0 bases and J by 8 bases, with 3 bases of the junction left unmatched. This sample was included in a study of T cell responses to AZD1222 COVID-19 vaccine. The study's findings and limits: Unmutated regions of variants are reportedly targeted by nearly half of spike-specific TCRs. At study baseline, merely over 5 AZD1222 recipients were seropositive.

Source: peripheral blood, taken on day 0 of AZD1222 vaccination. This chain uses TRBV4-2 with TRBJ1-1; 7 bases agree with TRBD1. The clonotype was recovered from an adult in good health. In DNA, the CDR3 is TGTGCCAGCAGCCAAGATGGGACAGTAGAAGCTTTCTTT. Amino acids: CASSQDGTVEAFF.